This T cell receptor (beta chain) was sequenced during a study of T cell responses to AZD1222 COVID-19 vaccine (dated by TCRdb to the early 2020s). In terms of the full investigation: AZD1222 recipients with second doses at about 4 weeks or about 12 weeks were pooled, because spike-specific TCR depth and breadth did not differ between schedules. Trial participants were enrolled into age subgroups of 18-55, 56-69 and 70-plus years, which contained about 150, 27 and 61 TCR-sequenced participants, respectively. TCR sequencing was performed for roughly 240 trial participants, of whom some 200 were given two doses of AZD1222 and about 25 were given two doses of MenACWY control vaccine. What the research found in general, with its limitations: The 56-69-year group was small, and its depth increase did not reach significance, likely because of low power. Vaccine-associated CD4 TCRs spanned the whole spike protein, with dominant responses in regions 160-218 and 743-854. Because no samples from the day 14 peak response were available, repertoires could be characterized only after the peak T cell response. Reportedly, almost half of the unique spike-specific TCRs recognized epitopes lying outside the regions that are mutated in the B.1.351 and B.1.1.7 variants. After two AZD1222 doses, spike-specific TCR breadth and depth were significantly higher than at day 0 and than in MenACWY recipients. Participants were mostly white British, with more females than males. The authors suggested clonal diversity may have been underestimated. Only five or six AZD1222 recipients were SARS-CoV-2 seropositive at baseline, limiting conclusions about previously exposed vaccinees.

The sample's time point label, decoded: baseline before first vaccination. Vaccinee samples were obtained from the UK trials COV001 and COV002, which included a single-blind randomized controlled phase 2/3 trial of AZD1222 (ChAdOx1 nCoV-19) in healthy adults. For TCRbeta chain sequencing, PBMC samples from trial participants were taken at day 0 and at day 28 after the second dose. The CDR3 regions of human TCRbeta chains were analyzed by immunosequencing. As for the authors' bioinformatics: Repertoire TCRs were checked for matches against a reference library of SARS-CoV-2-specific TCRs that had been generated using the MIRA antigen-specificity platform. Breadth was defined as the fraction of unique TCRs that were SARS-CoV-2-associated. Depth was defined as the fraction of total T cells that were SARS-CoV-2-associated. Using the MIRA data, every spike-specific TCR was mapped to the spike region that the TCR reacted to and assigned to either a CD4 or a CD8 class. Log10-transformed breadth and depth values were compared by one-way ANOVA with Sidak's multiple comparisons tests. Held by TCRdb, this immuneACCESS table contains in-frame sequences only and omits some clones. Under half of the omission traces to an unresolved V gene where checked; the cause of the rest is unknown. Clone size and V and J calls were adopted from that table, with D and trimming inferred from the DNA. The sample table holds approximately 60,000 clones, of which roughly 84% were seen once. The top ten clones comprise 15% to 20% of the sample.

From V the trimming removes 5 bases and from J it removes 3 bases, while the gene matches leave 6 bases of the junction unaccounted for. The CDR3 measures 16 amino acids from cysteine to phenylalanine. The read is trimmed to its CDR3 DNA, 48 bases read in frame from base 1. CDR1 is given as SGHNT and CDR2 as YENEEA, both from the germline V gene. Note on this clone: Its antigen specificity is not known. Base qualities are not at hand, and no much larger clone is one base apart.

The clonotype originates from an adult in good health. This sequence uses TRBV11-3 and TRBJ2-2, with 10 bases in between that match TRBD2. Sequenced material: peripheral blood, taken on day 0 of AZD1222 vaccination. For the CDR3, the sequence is CASSTLAGEYTGELFF. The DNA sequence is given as TGTGCCAGCAGCACCCTAGCGGGAGAATACACCGGGGAGCTGTTTTTT.